This TCR beta chain derives from a study of shared clonotypes between healthy human individuals. Trimming removed 6 bases from V and 4 bases from J; junction bases left unmatched: 12. The CDR3 is 16 residues long. Germline CDR1 MDHEN, CDR2 SYDVKM. Sequencing used immunoSEQ multiplex PCR; TCRdb keeps in-frame clones, though not all of them. Here the sample spans hundreds of thousands of clones, 90% to 95% being singletons. Selected positively for CCR7 and CD45RO-negative, naive CD8 cells excluded terminally differentiated effector memory CD45RA+ cells. Sequenced sample: naive CD8+ T cells sorted from blood. V gene TRBV28 combines with J gene TRBJ2-1, with TRBD1 identical over 7 bases. This clonotype was sampled from a man between 25 and 39 years old in good health. The CDR3 DNA reads TGTGCCAGCAGCAAAACAGGGGCCATCGTATACAATGAGCAGTTCTTC. It is translated as CASSKTGAIVYNEQFF.